The entry that follows covers one TCR beta chain sequence. Its matching antigen is unknown. A minimum of 6 micrograms of total RNA was extracted per sample. This entry belongs to a study of blood T cells in healthy people across ages. General study results and limits: The recorded TCR beta diversity per million T cells decreased in a roughly linear manner with age.

Primers used in a second PCR of roughly 7 to 12 cycles were a sample-barcoded 5' primer and a J-beta primer mix. TCRdb reprocessed the 5' RACE reads via MiXCR and lists one record per CDR3 protein. The sample lists hundreds of thousands of distinct CDR3 sequences; approximately 30% were seen once. Looked up from germline, CDR1 is DFQATT and CDR2 is SNEGSKA (reference sequence). Trimming pared 1 base from V and 5 bases from J, leaving 14 bases between. The CDR3 totals 15 residues. Sequencing was carried out using blood. This chain joins TRBV20-1 and TRBJ1-4; maybe TRBD1 (6 bases). The receptor was isolated from a woman of 80 years or more in good health. In DNA form, the CDR3 reads TGCAGTGCTAGAGCCGGACAGTTTTCAAATGAAAAACTGTTTTTT. Translating it yields CSARAGQFSNEKLFF.